Included here is one TCR beta chain sequence, with context. TCRdb re-analyzed the 5' RACE reads; it lists each CDR3 protein once, without DNA. This sample contains approximately 170,000 distinct CDR3 sequences. This specimen comes from a study of T cells expressing NK-cell markers. This CDR3 has 15 residues. Germline lookup yields CDR1 MDHEN and CDR2 SYDVKM. The sample was blood T cells: a sorted CD56 or NKG2C T cell subset, CD4+ or CD8+ T cells, or bulk PBMC T cells (not recorded which). The clonotype originates from a man aged 18 to 69 in good health. The rearrangement joins TRBV28 to TRBJ2-2; as DNA is missing, the TRBD2 call by TCRdb cannot be tested. This CDR3 reads CASSRLAGVLGELFF.